Sequencing of this T cell receptor (beta chain) was carried out in a study of cytomegalovirus exposure and HLA in healthy donors. Trimming removed 8 bases from V and 2 bases from J, with 6 bases in between. The CDR3 has 11 residues. Per germline, CDR1 MNHEY and CDR2 SVGAGI. As to this clone: Its antigen remains unidentified.

Study-level findings and limits: Associated with cytomegalovirus, according to the listing, were 150 to 200 TCR beta chains.

The PCR contained 60 Vbeta and 13 Jbeta primers. Clones were sequenced by immunoSEQ multiplex PCR, and TCRdb holds only the in-frame ones, with some missing. The data hold 150,000 to 200,000 clones, with around 78% observed a single time. Sequencing used PBMCs. This chain uses TRBV6-5 with TRBJ1-2, with D perhaps matching TRBD1 (5 bases). This TCR was recovered from a man between 18 and 35 years old in good health and CMV-seronegative. The CDR3 sequence: CASQGNYGYTF. Written as DNA, the CDR3 is TGTGCCAGCCAGGGAAACTATGGCTACACCTTC.